The rows below give T cell receptor beta chains drawn from one sample of a study of technical replicates of blood from a handful of donors. Sequencing was performed with immunoSEQ multiplex PCR; in TCRdb, only in-frame clones are kept and a portion is missing. The table has under 95,000 clones, 85% to 95% seen once. The material sequenced was T cells isolated from PBMCs. The receptor set was obtained from a human donor in good health. Each CDR3 is given with its conserved first and last residue. Each record gives: J gene, V gene, D gene, CDR3 length, clone size, CDR3 protein, CDR3 DNA. D genes are given only for firm matches. The size of a clone is reported for some rows only, either as once, few or many, or as a class for expanded clones.

TRBJ2-5	TRBV11-1	TRBD1	13	.	CASSPRTGYTQYF	TGTGCCAGCAGCCCGCGGACAGGGTATACCCAGTACTTC
TRBJ1-2	TRBV28	TRBD1	15	.	CASSSTGGPISGYTF	TGTGCCAGCAGTTCGACAGGGGGCCCAATTAGCGGCTACACCTTC
TRBJ1-5	TRBV6-6	.	15	.	CASSPGPGRNQPQHF	TGTGCCAGCAGCCCCGGACCGGGAAGGAATCAGCCCCAGCATTTT
TRBJ1-3	TRBV5-4	TRBD1	14	.	CACTSTGEMNTIYF	TGTGCCTGCACTTCCACAGGGGAAATGAACACCATATATTTT
TRBJ2-3	TRBV28	.	15	once	CASSFPGGRAHTQYF	TGTGCCAGCAGTTTCCCCGGGGGAAGAGCTCATACGCAGTATTTT
TRBJ2-7	TRBV5-1	TRBD2	15	.	CASSLLAAGAYEQYF	TGCGCCAGCAGCTTGTTGGCAGCGGGAGCCTACGAGCAGTACTTC
TRBJ1-4	TRBV9	.	17	.	CASSVGLGSESNEKLFF	TGTGCCAGCAGCGTAGGCCTCGGGTCGGAGAGTAATGAAAAACTGTTTTTT
TRBJ2-7	TRBV27	.	16	.	CASSLARGGSSYEQYF	TGTGCCAGCAGTTTAGCCAGGGGCGGGAGCTCCTACGAGCAGTACTTC
TRBJ2-4	TRBV2	.	14	.	CASSAPILGNIQYF	TGTGCCAGCAGCGCCCCAATCCTAGGAAACATTCAGTACTTC
TRBJ2-3	TRBV7-9	.	15	.	CASSFFQGSTDTQYF	TGTGCCAGCAGCTTCTTCCAGGGGAGCACAGATACGCAGTATTTT
TRBJ1-1	TRBV18	.	19	.	CASSPEYATKPRRRTEAFF	TGTGCCAGCTCACCAGAGTATGCAACGAAACCTAGGAGGCGCACTGAAGCTTTCTTT
TRBJ1-1	TRBV7-2	TRBD1	16	once	CASSLGDRGMNTEAFF	TGTGCCAGCAGCTTAGGTGACAGGGGTATGAACACTGAAGCTTTCTTT
TRBJ1-6	TRBV5-5	.	14	.	CASSLERSRSPLHF	TGTGCCAGCAGCTTGGAACGCTCGCGTTCACCCCTCCACTTT
TRBJ2-1	TRBV1	.	14	.	CTSSQDKTGNEQFF	TGCACCAGCAGCCAAGATAAAACGGGCAATGAGCAGTTCTTC
TRBJ2-7	TRBV19	.	15	.	CASSLYGDSSYEQYF	TGTGCCAGTAGTTTGTATGGGGACTCCTCCTACGAGCAGTACTTC
TRBJ2-7	TRBV5-1	TRBD2	14	.	CASSLGLAGDEQYF	TGCGCCAGCAGCTTAGGACTAGCGGGAGACGAGCAGTACTTC
TRBJ1-5	TRBV4-2	.	15	.	CASSQAPGENQPQHF	TGTGCCAGCAGCCAAGCCCCAGGCGAAAATCAGCCCCAGCATTTT
TRBJ1-5	TRBV6-5	.	16	.	CASSSGHPYSNQPQHF	TGTGCCAGCAGTTCAGGGCACCCATATAGCAATCAGCCCCAGCATTTT
TRBJ2-1	TRBV2	TRBD2	15	.	CASSEWIAGGNEQFF	TGTGCCAGCAGTGAATGGATAGCGGGAGGGAATGAGCAGTTCTTC
TRBJ2-7	TRBV5-6	TRBD2	16	.	CASSLGAGAVTYEQYF	TGTGCCAGCAGCTTGGGAGCGGGGGCCGTTACCTACGAGCAGTACTTC
TRBJ2-1	TRBV7-6	TRBD1	17	.	CASSSGGTGVSYNEQFF	TGTGCCAGCAGCTCCGGCGGGACAGGGGTATCCTACAATGAGCAGTTCTTC
TRBJ2-1	TRBV28	TRBD2	15	.	CASSSGGGFYNEQFF	TGTGCCAGCAGTTCGGGCGGGGGGTTCTACAATGAGCAGTTCTTC
TRBJ2-3	TRBV19	TRBD1	13	.	CASRRGQGDTQYF	TGTGCCAGTAGAAGGGGACAGGGTGATACGCAGTATTTT
TRBJ2-5	TRBV5-1	TRBD2	21	once	CASSLVVFRTSGRPSKETQYF	TGCGCCAGCAGCTTGGTAGTCTTTCGGACTAGCGGGAGGCCCTCGAAGGAGACCCAGTACTTC
TRBJ2-2	TRBV5-1	TRBD2	17	.	CASSPRPLAGNTGELFF	TGCGCCAGCAGTCCTCGACCGCTAGCGGGTAACACCGGGGAGCTGTTTTTT
TRBJ1-2	TRBV5-6	.	13	.	CASSLLAQGGYTF	TGTGCCAGCAGCTTGCTAGCGCAGGGTGGCTACACCTTC
TRBJ2-3	TRBV29-1	TRBD1	13	once	CSVGGQGGDTQYF	TGCAGCGTTGGCGGACAGGGCGGAGATACGCAGTATTTT
TRBJ1-2	TRBV28	TRBD1	17	once	CASSFTWTGRNSYGYTF	TGTGCCAGCAGTTTCACATGGACAGGGAGGAATTCCTATGGCTACACCTTC
TRBJ1-2	TRBV4-1	.	17	.	CASSQDGRTGANYGYTF	TGCGCCAGCAGCCAAGATGGGAGGACCGGGGCTAACTATGGCTACACCTTC
TRBJ1-6	TRBV6-1	.	16	.	CASSEGLRSNNSPLHF	TGTGCCAGCAGTGAGGGCCTGAGATCCAATAATTCACCCCTCCACTTT
TRBJ2-2	TRBV27	.	15	.	CASSPVVVVTGELFF	TGTGCCAGCAGTCCTGTTGTAGTTGTAACCGGGGAGCTGTTTTTT
TRBJ2-1	TRBV25-1	TRBD1	14	.	CASSGRDRVIEQFF	TGTGCCAGCAGTGGCCGGGACAGGGTTATTGAGCAGTTCTTC
TRBJ1-1	TRBV15	.	14	.	CATGGGILNTEAFF	TGTGCCACCGGCGGGGGCATACTGAACACTGAAGCTTTCTTT